These 27 T cell receptor beta chains came from one sample sequenced in a study of response to subunit inactivated influenza vaccine. Each CDR3 protein is one row after TCRdb ran MiXCR on the RT-PCR reads. Of about 800,000 distinct CDR3 sequences in the sample, 21% were seen once. Source: PBMCs from blood, taken roughly 5 days after vaccination. These receptors all stem from a man over 45 who received an inactivated influenza vaccine.

V gene TRBV24-1 combines with J gene TRBJ2-1, with a possible D match to TRBD2 (6 bases). CDR3 size: 17 residues. Germline CDR1 is KGHDR and CDR2 is SFDVKD. The V end was cut by 3 bases, the J end by 0 bases, with 14 bases between. This chain's CDR3 is CATSDVAGLSSYNEQFF. Here the CDR3 DNA reads TGTGCCACCAGTGATGTGGCGGGACTTTCCTCCTACAATGAGCAGTTCTTC.

The chain combines TRBV3-1 with TRBJ2-1, with D perhaps TRBD2 (6 bases). This CDR3 has 13 residues. Germline values: CDR1 LGHDT, CDR2 YNNKEL (reference sequence). V was shortened by 4 bases and J by 6 bases, with 10 bases between the two germline ends. The CDR3 reads CASSPGLTNEQFF. The CDR3 DNA sequence: TGTGCCAGCAGCCCGGGACTTACCAATGAGCAGTTCTTC.

The rearrangement links TRBV27 to TRBJ1-2, with D perhaps matching TRBD1 (5 bases). The CDR3 runs to 14 residues. Trimming removed 6 bases at V and 3 bases at J, with 14 bases between. Germline V lookup: CDR1 MNHEY, CDR2 SMNVEV (reference sequence). CDR3: CASSRIRADYGYTF. The CDR3 nucleotides are TGTGCCAGCAGCCGGATCAGGGCGGACTATGGCTACACCTTC.

J is TRBJ2-5 and V is TRBV10-3, with TRBD2 matching 10 bases. Germline V gene data show CDR1 as ENHRY and CDR2 as SYGVKD. CDR3 size: 14 residues. Trimming at V came to 6 bases and at J to 4 bases, leaving 5 bases not matched to a gene. CDR3 loop: CAISLASGGETQYF. DNA for the CDR3: TGTGCCATCAGCCTCGCTAGCGGGGGAGAGACCCAGTACTTC.

This clonotype has a handful of counts. The chain employs TRBV2 and TRBJ2-4; 9 bases are shared with TRBD1. The J segment lost 14 bases and the V segment lost 6 bases, leaving 5 bases of the junction unmatched. Looked up from germline, CDR1 is SNHLY and CDR2 is FYNNEI. The CDR3 length is 11 residues. CDR3 loop: CASRDRTGEYF. CDR3 nucleotides: TGTGCCAGCAGGGATAGGACAGGGGAGTACTTC.

V and J are TRBV19 and TRBJ2-4; 10 nucleotides align to TRBD1. Per germline, CDR1 LNHDA and CDR2 SQIVND (reference sequence). The ends lost 6 bases at V and 1 base at J; junction bases unmatched: 9. This CDR3 has 17 residues. The CDR3 protein is CASSRMGQGTAKNIQYF. In DNA, the CDR3 is TGTGCCAGTAGCAGGATGGGACAGGGGACGGCCAAAAACATTCAGTACTTC.

The chain joins TRBV29-1 to TRBJ1-1; the match to TRBD1 covers 7 bases. CDR3 length: 13 amino acids. After removal of 6 bases from V and 1 base from J, the junction contained 5 bases not matched to a gene. CDR1 and CDR2 (germline): SQVTM, ANQGSEA. The CDR3 here is CSVTRTGNTEAFF. CDR3 bases: TGCAGCGTGACCCGGACAGGGAACACTGAAGCTTTCTTT.

This clonotype was observed a handful of times. The chain couples TRBV6-1 to TRBJ2-4; D tentatively reads TRBD1 or TRBD2 (5 bases each). The ends were cut back, 8 bases at V and 7 bases at J, with 21 bases in the middle. The length of the CDR3 is 15 residues. CDR1 is MNHNS and CDR2 is SASEGT in the germline V gene. CDR3 nucleotide sequence: TGTGCCAGCCGCGATACCGGGACCGCGCGGAACATTCAGTACTTC. This translates into CASRDTGTARNIQYF.

The chain couples TRBV29-1 to TRBJ2-7, with TRBD1 identical over 8 bases. The trim removed 1 base at V and 1 base at J, leaving 21 bases unmatched. This CDR3 has 20 residues. From germline, CDR1 is SQVTM and CDR2 ANQGSEA. The CDR3 region has the DNA TGCAGCGTTGAAGTTGCGACGAGCCTGACTGCGGACAGGGCGTCCTACGAGCAGTACTTC. This gives the protein CSVEVATSLTADRASYEQYF.

The chain joins TRBV25-1 to TRBJ2-7; 7 positions agree with TRBD1. The ends lost 2 bases at V and 2 bases at J; junction bases unmatched: 3. Germline lookup yields CDR1 MGHDK and CDR2 SYGVNS. The CDR3 runs to 14 residues. The CDR3 region is CASSETGVAYEQYF. CDR3 nucleotide sequence: TGTGCCAGCAGTGAAACAGGGGTAGCCTACGAGCAGTACTTC.

This clonotype has ten or more counts. V gene TRBV5-5 combines with J gene TRBJ2-3, with 8 bases matching TRBD2. V lost 2 bases to trimming and J lost 3 bases; unmatched junction nucleotides: 2. CDR3 size: 14 residues. The germline CDR1 and CDR2 sequences are SGHKS and YYEKEE (reference sequence). CDR3 protein: CASSFGTSTDTQYF. The CDR3 DNA reads TGTGCCAGCAGCTTCGGGACTAGTACAGATACGCAGTATTTT.

V and J are TRBV4-2 and TRBJ1-2, with 7 bases that match TRBD1. Germline-derived CDR1 and CDR2 are LGHNA and YNFKEQ. V was pared by 0 bases and J by 8 bases, with 9 bases of the junction left unmatched. This CDR3 spans 15 amino acids. The CDR3 is CASSQEGPQGRGYTF. CDR3 DNA: TGTGCCAGCAGCCAAGAGGGCCCACAGGGGAGGGGCTACACCTTC.

The chain uses TRBV11-2 and TRBJ2-1; TRBD2 matches 13 bases. The CDR3 consists of 14 residues. The V gene end was trimmed by 2 bases and the J gene end by 12 bases; junction bases not matched to a gene: 4. In germline, CDR1 is SGHAT, CDR2 FQNNGV. The CDR3 nucleotides are TGTGCCAGCAGCTTAACTAGCGGGGGGGCTGTGCAGTTCTTC. Translating gives CASSLTSGGAVQFF. Complete variable domain (other parts from reference TRBV11-2 and TRBJ2-1): EAGVAQSPRYKIIEKRQSVAFWCNPISGHATLYWYQQILGQGPKLLIQFQNNGVVDDSQLPKDRFSAERLKGVDSTLKIQPAKLEDSAVYLCASSLTSGGAVQFFGPGTRLTVL.

This clonotype came up a few times. The genes are TRBV6-1 and TRBJ1-2, with TRBD1 as a possible D gene (5 bases). The CDR3 covers 13 residues. V dropped 4 bases and J dropped 4 bases, with 10 bases sitting between them. Per the germline V gene, CDR1 is MNHNS and CDR2 is SASEGT. The CDR3 coding sequence is TGTGCCAGCAGTGCCAGGGATGGCTATGGCTACACCTTC. It encodes CASSARDGYGYTF.

A single count supports this clonotype. The chain recombines TRBV5-1 with TRBJ1-5, with a weak D call TRBD1 (5 bases). This CDR3 has 15 amino acids. The germline CDR1 and CDR2 sequences are SGHRS and YFSETQ. V was cut by 0 bases and J by 3 bases, with 10 bases left in between. The CDR3 sequence: CASSLEGVDNQPQHF. In nucleotides, the CDR3 is TGCGCCAGCAGCTTGGAAGGGGTTGACAATCAGCCCCAGCATTTT.

This clonotype was seen repeatedly, ten times or more. A junction boundary mismatches the germline segment, possibly from a read error. The CDR3 spells CASSLKGSSYEQYF. CDR3 DNA: TGCGCCAGCAGCTTGAAAGGGAGCTCCTACGAGCAGTACTTC. The J gene is TRBJ2-7, the V gene TRBV12-3 or TRBV12-4; D perhaps matches TRBD2 (5 bases). The CDR3 length is 14 residues.

V usage is TRBV7-2 and J usage is TRBJ1-5; TRBD1 matches 9 bases. V dropped 0 bases and J dropped 3; count of bases not matched to a gene: 3. This CDR3 contains 16 residues. Per germline, CDR1 SGHTA and CDR2 FQGNSA. CDR3 amino acids: CASSLAGTGTNQPQHF. CDR3 DNA sequence: TGTGCCAGCAGCTTAGCGGGGACAGGGACCAATCAGCCCCAGCATTTT. Using reference TRBV7-2 and TRBJ1-5 for the parts outside the CDR3, the full variable domain is GAGVSQSPSNKVTEKGKDVELRCDPISGHTALYWYRQSLGQGLEFLIYFQGNSAPDKSGLPSDRFSAERTGGSVSTLTIQRTQQEDSAVYLCASSLAGTGTNQPQHFGDGTRLSIL.

This chain joins TRBV18 and TRBJ2-3; D might be TRBD1 or TRBD2, each matching 6 bases. Trimming shortened V by 4 bases and J by 4 bases, and 15 bases separated the two germline ends. The CDR3 extends over 15 amino acids. Germline lookup yields CDR1 KGHSH and CDR2 LQKENI. The CDR3 coding sequence is TGTGCCAGCTCACTTCGGGGGCCCGGGGCAGATACGCAGTATTTT. This translates into CASSLRGPGADTQYF.

This clonotype was detected only a few times. V and J are TRBV3-1 and TRBJ2-6; 8 bases are a match to TRBD1. The CDR3 is made up of 21 amino acids. CDR1 is LGHDT and CDR2 is YNNKEL in the germline V gene (reference sequence). After removal of 3 bases from V and 0 bases from J, the junction contained 16 bases not matched to a gene. The CDR3 DNA follows: TGTGCCAGCAGCCAGCTTTATGGACAGGGCAAAGAGGGCTCTGGGGCCAACGTCCTGACTTTC. Its translation is CASSQLYGQGKEGSGANVLTF.

The rearrangement joins TRBV3-1 to TRBJ1-3; D ambiguous. V gave up 5 bases and J gave up 1 base, with 6 bases separating them. Germline V gene lookup returns CDR1 LGHDT and CDR2 YNNKEL (reference sequence). This CDR3 is built from 13 residues. The CDR3 DNA reads as TGTGCCAGCAGCGCTCTATCTGGAAACACCATATATTTT. Translating gives CASSALSGNTIYF.

The chain has TRBV5-1 and TRBJ1-2; D call uncertain. V lost 3 bases and J lost 2, with 14 bases in between. The CDR3 runs to 15 residues. The germline V gene encodes CDR1 SGHRS and CDR2 YFSETQ. The CDR3 spells CASSSDGDPNYGYTF. The CDR3 coding sequence is TGCGCCAGCAGCTCGGATGGCGATCCAAACTATGGCTACACCTTC.

This chain links TRBV5-1 with TRBJ2-1, with D perhaps matching TRBD2 (7 bases). The V gene lost 4 bases and the J gene lost 0 bases, with 20 bases spanning the gap. This CDR3 spans 18 amino acids. Germline V gene data show CDR1 as SGHRS and CDR2 as YFSETQ. CDR3 DNA: TGCGCCAGCAGCAAGGAGGCTCGAGGGGGGGCCTCCTACAATGAGCAGTTCTTC. Translated, it gives CASSKEARGGASYNEQFF. The whole variable domain, filled in from reference TRBV5-1 and TRBJ2-1, reads KAGVTQTPRYLIKTRGQQVTLSCSPISGHRSVSWYQQTPGQGLQFLFEYFSETQRNKGNFPGRFSGRQFSNSRSEMNVSTLELGDSALYLCASSKEARGGASYNEQFFGPGTRLTVL.

CDR3 sequence: CAISGTLGLAGGSSYEQYF. Here the CDR3 DNA reads TGTGCCATCAGTGGGACCCTGGGACTAGCGGGAGGCTCCTCCTACGAGCAGTACTTC. The chain carries TRBV10-3 and TRBJ2-7; the match to TRBD2 covers 15 bases. The V and J ends lost 4 bases and 0 bases, in that order; junction bases with no gene match: 10. CDR1 and CDR2 (germline): ENHRY, SYGVKD. CDR3 size: 19 residues.

The chain employs TRBV20-1 and TRBJ2-3, with D maybe TRBD2 (6 bases). V was shortened by 7 bases and J by 4 bases, with 15 bases between the two germline ends. The CDR3 spans 13 residues. Looked up from germline, CDR1 is DFQATT and CDR2 is SNEGSKA (reference sequence). The CDR3 coding sequence is TGCAGTGGCCTAAGGAGGGCCCCAGATACGCAGTATTTT. Residues: CSGLRRAPDTQYF.

This clonotype was seen a handful of times. The genes are TRBV5-5 and TRBJ2-1, with 11 bases lining up with TRBD2. This CDR3 spans 15 amino acids. V shed 4 bases, J shed 9 bases, and the junction held 9 bases outside the gene matches. The germline V gene has CDR1 SGHKS and CDR2 YYEKEE (reference sequence). CDR3: CASSGTSGRYSEQFF. The CDR3 region has the DNA TGTGCCAGCAGCGGAACTAGCGGGAGATATAGTGAGCAGTTCTTC.

This clonotype was found a few times. The J gene is TRBJ2-1, the V gene TRBV30; a weak D match, TRBD2 (6 bases). Trimming removed 5 bases at V and 7 bases at J, with 24 bases between. The length of the CDR3 is 16 residues. The germline V gene encodes CDR1 GTSNPN and CDR2 SVGIG (reference sequence). CDR3 protein: CAWLPPRAGSRNEQFF. For the CDR3, the DNA is TGTGCCTGGCTGCCCCCGAGGGCGGGATCTCGGAATGAGCAGTTCTTC. The full variable domain, with the rest looked up from reference TRBV30 and TRBJ2-1, is SQTIHQWPATLVQPVGSPLSLECTVEGTSNPNLYWYRQAAGRGLQLLFYSVGIGQISSEVPQNLSASRPQDRQFILSSKKLLLSDSGFYLCAWLPPRAGSRNEQFFGPGTRLTVL.

This clonotype has a handful of counts. The gene calls are TRBV9 and TRBJ2-1; TRBD2 is a possible D gene (5 bases). Germline-derived CDR1 and CDR2 are SGDLS and YYNGEE. The CDR3 covers 16 residues. V lost 3 bases to trimming and J lost 5 bases, with 18 bases between them. The CDR3 loop reads CASSALGGRVNNEQFF. The CDR3 nucleotides are TGTGCCAGCAGCGCACTCGGTGGGCGGGTAAACAATGAGCAGTTCTTC.